Listed below are T cell receptor beta chains from one sample, sequenced in a study of blood T cell repertoires in COVID-19. Data came from immunoSEQ multiplex PCR; TCRdb stores just in-frame clones and leaves some out. The table lists approximately 24,000 clones, approximately 91% of them singletons. The specimen sequenced was peripheral blood. These receptors all stem from a woman in her 70s with active COVID-19. Both conserved end residues are part of each CDR3. D genes are given only for firm matches.

d_call: TRBD1
v_call: TRBV29-1
cdr3_aa: CSVEGQGSTDTQYF

d_call: NA
v_call: TRBV7-2
cdr3_aa: CASSSSGVYNEQFF

d_call: NA
v_call: TRBV5-6
cdr3_aa: CASLPRQARFYGYTF

d_call: TRBD1
v_call: TRBV3-1/TRBV3-2
cdr3_aa: CASRNGDSHTEAFF

d_call: NA
v_call: TRBV24-1
cdr3_aa: CATSDLGGSGGFQETQYF

d_call: TRBD1
v_call: TRBV2
cdr3_aa: CASSRQGRSEQYF

d_call: TRBD1
v_call: TRBV6-6
cdr3_aa: CASTYRGSYEQYF

d_call: TRBD2
v_call: TRBV7-2
cdr3_aa: CASSSPGRGGWEQYF

d_call: NA
v_call: TRBV29-1
cdr3_aa: CSVEEGGVNTMREFF

d_call: NA
v_call: TRBV6-2/TRBV6-3
cdr3_aa: CASSYGALLYEQYF

d_call: NA
v_call: TRBV5-1
cdr3_aa: CASSLVSGVTTGELFF

d_call: TRBD2
v_call: TRBV5-5
cdr3_aa: CASSLRGGTQETQYF

d_call: TRBD1
v_call: TRBV30
cdr3_aa: CAYEQGADSPLHF

d_call: NA
v_call: TRBV5-5
cdr3_aa: CASSPRLGGQGGELFF

d_call: NA
v_call: TRBV7-2
cdr3_aa: CASSFLGAGDTQYF

d_call: TRBD1
v_call: TRBV5-1
cdr3_aa: CASSLSGQGSEKLFF

d_call: TRBD2
v_call: TRBV10-2
cdr3_aa: CASIETSGGPFDSYEQYF

d_call: NA
v_call: TRBV7-6
cdr3_aa: CASSPRVSGNTIYF

d_call: NA
v_call: TRBV5-4
cdr3_aa: CASSFQRNEQFF

d_call: TRBD2
v_call: TRBV20-1
cdr3_aa: CSASPAGGVFQETQYF

d_call: TRBD1
v_call: TRBV18
cdr3_aa: CASSAQGAGETQYF

d_call: NA
v_call: TRBV6-5
cdr3_aa: CASSYSFEERNTEAFF

d_call: TRBD2
v_call: TRBV6-5
cdr3_aa: CASSWTSGGAGETQYF

d_call: TRBD1
v_call: TRBV2
cdr3_aa: CASSEDRGPGGYTF

d_call: TRBD2
v_call: TRBV15
cdr3_aa: CATSKNPPGLSNEQFF

d_call: NA
v_call: TRBV18
cdr3_aa: CASSPPTAQETQYF

d_call: NA
v_call: TRBV5-6
cdr3_aa: CASSLGMRGPYEQYF